Below, one T cell receptor beta chain is given with its context. Antigen: not known. One end of the junction is discordant with germline, which a read error may explain. At the DNA level, this CDR3 is encoded by other sequences in the same sample as well. This entry belongs to a study of cytomegalovirus exposure and HLA in healthy donors. General study results and limits: Most TCR sequences were seen very rarely across donors, but some public TCRs occurred in many. HLA allele associations emerged for under 20,000 TCR beta sequences in a later analysis, at 0.05 false discovery rate. In a later analysis, most CMV-associated TCR beta chains appeared HLA-restricted.

The CDR3 is 15 amino acids. CDR1 is SGHNT and CDR2 is YYREEE in the germline V gene (reference sequence). The PCR employed 60 Vbeta primers together with 13 Jbeta primers. Only in-frame clones appear in the TCRdb table, and some are missing; sequencing was by immunoSEQ multiplex PCR. The sample has 100,000 to 150,000 clones; roughly 80% are singletons. This TCR was sampled from a woman aged 40-49 years in good health and CMV-seropositive. The chain carries TRBV5-4 and TRBJ1-1; 8 nucleotides line up with TRBD1. The sequenced sample consisted of PBMCs. CDR3 bases: TGTGCCAGCAGCTTAGGACAGGGACTGAACACTGAGGCTTTCTTT. Its translation: CASSLGQGLNTEAFF.